The clone carrying this T cell receptor (beta chain) has a single count. This CDR3 has 14 residues. V dropped 0 bases and J dropped 8; count of bases not matched to a gene: 3. Germline V gene lookup returns CDR1 SGDLS and CDR2 YYNGEE. This record comes from a study of blood T cells in healthy people across ages. Study in general: The template switching approach captured approximately one barcoded beta molecule for every two T cells.

Alongside a J-beta primer mix, a sample-barcoded 5' primer served in a second PCR lasting roughly 6 to 12 cycles. One entry per CDR3 protein results from TCRdb running MiXCR on the 5' RACE reads. The table records hundreds of thousands of distinct CDR3 sequences, under 45% of them present only once. Every participating donor contributed about 10 milliliters of peripheral blood through a draw. The chain links TRBV9 to TRBJ2-1, with 9 bases aligning to TRBD2. Sequenced material: blood. This receptor was obtained from a man aged 55 to 70 in good health. For the CDR3, the DNA is TGTGCCAGCAGCGTAGTCGTAGCGGGGGATGAGCAGTTCTTC. It codes for CASSVVVAGDEQFF.